This T cell receptor (beta chain) was sequenced in a study of vaccination and CD4 T cells after COVID-19. Study-wide context: The post-vaccine samples came a median roughly 72 days after dose two (range 14 to 241). Study conclusions and caveats: It was observed that, in convalescent patients, a median about 90% of reactive clones arose only post-vaccination.

Oncomine TCR Beta short-read sequencing was applied to DNA from cultured CD4+ T cells. TCRdb fed the PCR reads into MiXCR, producing one record per CDR3 protein. The data hold more than 3,000 distinct CDR3 sequences, with 15% to 20% observed a single time. This clonotype is labeled as medium-sized. Its antigen is undetermined. The germline V and J ends were trimmed by 3 bases and 0 bases, with 9 bases remaining between them. This CDR3 comprises 15 residues. Germline V gene data show CDR1 as WSHSY and CDR2 as SAAADI. Regarding treatment: approximately 10-day PBMC culture with coronavirus spike peptide pools or control peptides (ViraFEST assay). Positive PCR dates spanned March to December 2020, predating US Alpha, Beta and Delta variants.

The sequence was obtained from a human donor who had recovered from COVID-19. Input material: CD4+ T cells from blood, cultured in vitro. This chain uses TRBV10-2 with TRBJ1-5; D gene ambiguous. As DNA, the CDR3 is TGCGCCAGCAGTGACTCTGGATATAGCAATCAGCCCCAGCATTTT. The encoded protein is CASSDSGYSNQPQHF.